Listed here is a single TCR beta chain. Its cognate antigen is unknown. The CDR3 totals 14 residues. Germline V gene data show CDR1 as MNHNS and CDR2 as SASEGT. V dropped 5 bases and J dropped 9; count of bases not matched to a gene: 6. This record comes from a study of cytomegalovirus exposure and HLA in healthy donors. Study-level information: Researchers previously reported finding about 110 million unique TCR beta sequences from roughly 180 million T cells.

PCR primers comprised 60 Vbeta and 13 Jbeta primers. Some clones are missing from TCRdb's copy, which holds only in-frame ones; the method was immunoSEQ multiplex PCR. The sample carries 140,000 to 150,000 clones, around three quarters recorded once. Study results and caveats: In a later analysis, at a false discovery rate of 0.05, about 16,000 TCR beta sequences matched HLA alleles. Previous analysis showed most TCR beta V segments were productive about 87% or about 30% of the time.

This receptor was taken from a woman between 18 and 29 years old in good health and CMV-seropositive. The chain links TRBV6-1 to TRBJ1-6; 8 bases fit TRBD1. Source material: PBMCs. DNA for the CDR3: TGTGCCAGCAGTCCTGGACAGGGTGTTTCACCCCTCCACTTT. Translating gives CASSPGQGVSPLHF.